The 23 T cell receptor beta chains below come from one sample, sequenced in a study of cytomegalovirus exposure and HLA in healthy donors. Some clones are missing from TCRdb's copy, which holds only in-frame ones; the method was immunoSEQ multiplex PCR. Here the sample spans under 50,000 clones, 94% being singletons. Sequenced sample: PBMCs. These receptors all come from a woman between 18 and 29 years old in good health and CMV-seropositive.

The chain's CDR3 is CASSSVSANTGELFF. Written as DNA, the CDR3 is TGCGCCAGCAGCTCAGTCTCCGCGAACACCGGGGAGCTGTTTTTT. The chain links TRBV5-1 to TRBJ2-2; D gene ambiguous. CDR1 and CDR2 (germline): SGHRS, YFSETQ. The V end lost 3 bases, the J end lost 0 bases, and 9 bases lay between the germline ends. The CDR3 is made up of 15 amino acids.

The chain joins TRBV30 to TRBJ1-2; maybe TRBD1 (6 bases). Trimming took off 1 base at V and 0 bases at J, with 12 bases between the two ends. Looked up from germline, CDR1 is GTSNPN and CDR2 is SVGIG (reference sequence). The CDR3 extends over 15 amino acids. CDR3 amino acids: CAWSAGQLTNYGYTF. In nucleotides, the CDR3 is TGTGCCTGGAGTGCCGGACAGCTTACTAACTATGGCTACACCTTC.

The chain is built from TRBV5-4 and TRBJ2-7; 13 bases match TRBD2. V trimming: 4 bases; J trimming: 6 bases; junction bases outside the gene matches: 10. This CDR3 has 16 amino acids. From germline, CDR1 is SGHNT and CDR2 YYREEE (reference sequence). This chain's CDR3 is CASSIRTSGSFSEQYF. The CDR3 nucleotides are TGTGCCAGCAGCATAAGGACTAGCGGGAGCTTTAGCGAGCAGTACTTC.

The chain joins TRBV28 to TRBJ2-7; perhaps TRBD2 as D (6 bases). CDR1 is MDHEN, CDR2 SYDVKM, per germline. V was cut by 6 bases and J by 3 bases, with 15 bases left in between. The length of the CDR3 is 14 residues. The CDR3 nucleotides are TGTGCCAGCAGCGGCCGGGGACTTTACTACGAGCAGTACTTC. It translates to CASSGRGLYYEQYF.

The rearrangement joins TRBV7-2 to TRBJ1-2, with D tentatively TRBD1 (6 bases). The V end was cut by 5 bases, the J end by 4 bases, with 11 bases between. The CDR3 is 13 amino acids. Germline V gene lookup returns CDR1 SGHTA and CDR2 FQGNSA. Here the CDR3 reads CASSRQVGYGYTF. CDR3 sequence (DNA): TGTGCCAGCAGCCGACAGGTCGGCTATGGCTACACCTTC.

This sequence joins TRBV5-8 and TRBJ2-1, with TRBD2 as a possible D gene (5 bases). The CDR3 is 15 residues long. The germline gives CDR1 SGHTS, CDR2 YDEGEE. Trimming removed 2 bases at V and 4 bases at J, with 13 bases between. The CDR3 loop is CASSFRHGGYNEQFF. DNA of the CDR3: TGTGCCAGCAGCTTTCGCCACGGAGGATACAATGAGCAGTTCTTC.

The chain joins TRBV6-1 to TRBJ1-1; no definite D call. Germline V gene sequence: CDR1 MNHNS, CDR2 SASEGT. Trimming took 5 bases from V and 1 from J, leaving 11 bases between them. The CDR3 consists of 14 residues. The CDR3 nucleotides read TGTGCCAGCAGTTTCGGCACGGGGAACACTGAAGCTTTCTTT. This translates into CASSFGTGNTEAFF.

This chain joins TRBV2 and TRBJ1-3, with 12 bases identical to TRBD1. The CDR3 loop spans 17 amino acids. Germline V gives CDR1 SNHLY, CDR2 FYNNEI. Trimming took 5 bases from V and 5 from J; bases not matched to a gene: 10. CDR3 protein: CASSRGTGGDRRNTIYF. The CDR3 nucleotides read TGTGCCAGCAGTCGGGGGACAGGGGGCGATCGGAGAAACACCATATATTTT.

Written as DNA, the CDR3 is TGTGCCAGTAGTATAAAGGGGACCGGGACAGGGGGTGAAAAACTGTTTTTT. Translating it yields CASSIKGTGTGGEKLFF. The chain uses TRBV19 and TRBJ1-4; TRBD1 matches 11 bases. The CDR3 is made up of 17 amino acids. Germline V lookup: CDR1 LNHDA, CDR2 SQIVND (reference sequence). With V trimmed by 2 bases and J by 7 bases, 9 bases remained unmatched. The entire variable domain, with the rest obtained from reference TRBV19 and TRBJ1-4, is as follows: DGGITQSPKYLFRKEGQNVTLSCEQNLNHDAMYWYRQDPGQGLRLIYYSQIVNDFQKGDIAEGYSVSREKKESFPLTVTSAQKNPTAFYLCASSIKGTGTGGEKLFFGSGTQLSVL.

In this sample, this clone turned up once. The CDR3 sequence: CASKRQGMNTEAFF. The CDR3, as DNA: TGTGCCAGCAAAAGACAGGGGATGAACACTGAAGCTTTCTTT. The chain recombines TRBV14 with TRBJ1-1, with 8 positions matching TRBD1. This CDR3 region has 14 residues. J was trimmed by 0 bases and V by 7 bases; bases with no gene match: 4. Germline V gene sequence: CDR1 SGHDN, CDR2 FVKESK.

This clone was recorded only once. The CDR3 DNA reads as TGTGCCAGCAGCCCGAGCCCCATTAGCGGGAGGCCTTCTTACGAGCAGTACTTC. Protein: CASSPSPISGRPSYEQYF. This chain joins TRBV9 and TRBJ2-7; 10 nucleotides align to TRBD2. Unmatched junction bases numbered 17, after V lost 4 bases and J lost 4 bases. Germline CDR1 SGDLS, CDR2 YYNGEE. This CDR3 region has 18 residues.

The J gene is TRBJ1-5, the V gene TRBV10-3; a possible D gene is TRBD1 (5 bases). CDR1 and CDR2 (germline): ENHRY, SYGVKD. The length of the CDR3 is 15 residues. V was trimmed by 0 bases and J by 2 bases, leaving 8 bases between them. For the CDR3, the DNA is TGTGCCATCAGTGAGTCATGGGGGGGCAATCAGCCCCAGCATTTT. Its protein product is CAISESWGGNQPQHF.

This clone was detected once. The chain joins TRBV7-9 to TRBJ2-7; 10 bases are a match to TRBD2. The CDR3 has 17 residues. Trimming took 1 base from V and 5 from J; bases not matched to a gene: 11. Germline-derived CDR1 and CDR2 are SEHNR and FQNEAQ (reference sequence). CDR3 nucleotides: TGTGCCAGCAGCTTAGTAACGGCTAGCGGGAGTCCCCACGAGCAGTACTTC. This sequence encodes CASSLVTASGSPHEQYF.

The chain couples TRBV28 to TRBJ1-5, with 10 positions matching TRBD1. This CDR3 has 18 amino acids. The junction had 15 bases not matched to a gene; V was cut back by 5 bases and J by 5 bases. Germline CDR1 and CDR2: MDHEN and SYDVKM. CDR3 loop: CASSLVTGGRRIDQPQHF. For the CDR3, the DNA is TGTGCCAGCAGTCTAGTGACAGGGGGCAGGAGAATAGATCAGCCCCAGCATTTT.

The sample holds one count of this clone. V usage is TRBV28 and J usage is TRBJ2-3; the D gene is possibly TRBD1 (6 bases). The length of the CDR3 is 15 residues. In germline, CDR1 is MDHEN, CDR2 SYDVKM. The V end lost 3 bases, the J end lost 2 bases, and 12 bases lay between the germline ends. CDR3 amino acids: CASSLGADPTDTQYF. Here the CDR3 DNA reads TGTGCCAGCAGTTTGGGGGCAGACCCCACAGATACGCAGTATTTT.

The chain joins TRBV7-9 to TRBJ2-1, with D unresolved. The germline CDR1 and CDR2 sequences are SEHNR and FQNEAQ (reference sequence). V was shortened by 5 bases and J by 10 bases, with 9 bases between the two germline ends. The CDR3 sequence is 11 residues long. In nucleotides, the CDR3 is TGTGCCAGCAGCCTTCTTTTGGAGCAGTTCTTC. Residues: CASSLLLEQFF.

This clone was counted once. The chain joins TRBV6-1 to TRBJ2-7; 9 bases are a match to TRBD1. CDR1 and CDR2 (germline): MNHNS, SASEGT. This CDR3 is built from 15 residues. The J segment lost 5 bases and the V segment lost 1 base, leaving 6 bases of the junction unmatched. The CDR3 DNA reads TGTGCCAGCAGTGAAGAGGGGACAGGGTCCCACGAGCAGTACTTC. Protein product: CASSEEGTGSHEQYF.

The V call is TRBV25-1, the J call TRBJ1-1; 8 bases map to TRBD1. The junction had 1 base not matched to a gene; V was cut back by 1 base and J by 3 bases. Germline V gene sequence: CDR1 MGHDK, CDR2 SYGVNS. CDR3 size: 14 residues. The CDR3 DNA reads as TGTGCCAGCAGTGAATTGGACAGGGACACTGAAGCTTTCTTT. It encodes CASSELDRDTEAFF.

This chain joins TRBV6-4 and TRBJ2-1, with TRBD2 identical over 12 bases. After removal of 0 bases from V and 8 bases from J, the junction contained 5 bases not matched to a gene. Per germline, CDR1 MRHNA and CDR2 SNTAGT. This CDR3 region has 16 residues. The CDR3 DNA follows: TGTGCCAGCAGTGACTCGACTAGCGGGAGTTCCGATGAGCAGTTCTTC. It specifies CASSDSTSGSSDEQFF.

J is TRBJ2-2 and V is TRBV9, with 7 bases that match TRBD1. The ends lost 4 bases at V and 4 bases at J; junction bases unmatched: 10. The CDR3 is 16 residues long. Germline V CDR1 and CDR2: SGDLS, YYNGEE. CDR3 bases: TGTGCCAGCAGCAACGCTAGACAGGGTAGCACCGGGGAGCTGTTTTTT. As protein: CASSNARQGSTGELFF. Full variable domain (missing parts from reference TRBV9 and TRBJ2-2): DSGVTQTPKHLITATGQRVTLRCSPRSGDLSVYWYQQSLDQGLQFLIQYYNGEERAKGNILERFSAQQFPDLHSELNLSSLELGDSALYFCASSNARQGSTGELFFGEGSRLTVL.

The chain combines TRBV5-1 with TRBJ1-5; possibly TRBD1 for D (5 bases). The CDR3 consists of 13 residues. CDR1 SGHRS and CDR2 YFSETQ come from the germline V gene. V was clipped by 2 bases and J by 5 bases, with 8 bases between them. In DNA, the CDR3 is TGCGCCAGCAGCTTTCAGGGCGATCAGCCCCAGCATTTT. This gives the protein CASSFQGDQPQHF.

J is TRBJ1-5 and V is TRBV4-3, with 9 bases matching TRBD1. The V segment lost 1 base and the J segment 4 bases; nucleotides outside the gene matches: 2. Germline values: CDR1 LGHNA, CDR2 YSLEER. This CDR3 spans 15 amino acids. This CDR3 is CASSQVTGGNQPQHF. CDR3 sequence (DNA): TGCGCCAGCAGCCAAGTGACAGGGGGAAATCAGCCCCAGCATTTT.

This chain uses TRBV10-1 with TRBJ2-1; D possibly corresponds to TRBD1 (5 bases). The CDR3 consists of 13 residues. CDR1 WNHNN and CDR2 SYGVQD come from the germline V gene (reference sequence). Trimming took 3 bases from V and 9 from J, leaving 12 bases between them. DNA of the CDR3: TGCGCCAGCAGTGAACAGGTCCGGATTGAGCAGTTCTTC. This codes for CASSEQVRIEQFF.